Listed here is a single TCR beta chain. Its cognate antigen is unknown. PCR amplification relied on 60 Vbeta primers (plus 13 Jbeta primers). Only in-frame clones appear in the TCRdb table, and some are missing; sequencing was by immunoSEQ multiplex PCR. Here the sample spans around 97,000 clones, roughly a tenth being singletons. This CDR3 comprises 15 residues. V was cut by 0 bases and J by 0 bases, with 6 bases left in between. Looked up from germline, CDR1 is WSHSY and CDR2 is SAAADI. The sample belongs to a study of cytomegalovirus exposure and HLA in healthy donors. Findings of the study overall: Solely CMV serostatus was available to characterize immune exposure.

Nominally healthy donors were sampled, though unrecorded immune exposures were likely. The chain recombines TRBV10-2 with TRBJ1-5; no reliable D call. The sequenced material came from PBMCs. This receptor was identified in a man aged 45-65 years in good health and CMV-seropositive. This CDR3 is CASSESALSNQPQHF. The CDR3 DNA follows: TGCGCCAGCAGTGAGTCTGCACTTAGCAATCAGCCCCAGCATTTT.